This TCR beta chain was profiled in a study of cytomegalovirus exposure and HLA in healthy donors (dated 2017 in TCRdb). Background for the entire study: An earlier analysis of approximately 640 of the donors reported approximately 300 Gb of sequence data and approximately 110 million unique TCR beta sequences from around 200 million T cells. Around 320 gigabases of sequencing data and roughly 90 million unique TCR sequences were included in an early release covering several hundred HLA-typed donors. Of the 300 to 500 genotyped donors, roughly 80% were placed in the genetic ancestry cluster associated with self-reported Caucasian donors. The study aimed to test whether signatures of past pathogen exposure could be identified by cataloging public T cell receptors. The study used immunosequencing to profile the T cell repertoires of approximately 690 subjects and linked those repertoires to cytomegalovirus serostatus. A separate validation cohort of roughly 120 different subjects was used in addition to the roughly 620-subject first cohort. To predict cytomegalovirus infection status, the study brought together high-throughput TCR immunosequencing, statistical association of individual TCRs with disease status, and machine learning. A later analysis re-examined previously published TCR beta repertoires from more than 650 donors and added high-resolution HLA genotyping to investigate patterns of TCR occurrence. Rather than using new phenotypic data, the later analysis identified candidate immune exposures from TCR beta sequences and from how often those sequences occurred across donors. In an earlier analysis of 587 of the donors, high-throughput TCR beta sequencing was used to judge whether each TCR beta V gene segment behaved as functional or pseudogenic. Donor age, sex, ethnicity and CMV serostatus were compiled together with the repertoire data. Genome-wide SNP genotypes for about 65% of the 666 donors were used in a later genetic analysis, which treated that subset as a discovery cohort. All discovery cohort repertoires had been generated on a single sequencing platform. Class I and class II HLA loci were covered by the typing at four-digit resolution. The number of donors typed differed by locus, with roughly 620-630 for A, B, C, DRB1 and DQB1, more than 500 for DQA1, over 600 for DPA1, and 400 to 490 for DPB1. Four to six DR-DQ haplotypes were handled as single units for association and clustering, since linkage in the cohort was strong. Among about 360 genotyped donors of the cohort, an average of approximately 230,000 unique TCR beta nucleotide sequences were sequenced per donor, roughly 20% of them non-productive.

Summary of the overall study and its limitations: A few of the identified cytomegalovirus-associated TCR beta chains were confirmed in vitro to be specific for cytomegalovirus antigens. Assigning TCR associations to individual alleles was difficult when HLA alleles, especially DR and DQ, strongly co-occurred. Because some donors lacked HLA typing at each locus, the association tests relied only on the typed subset. For the cohort, immune exposure information was limited to CMV serostatus. In a later analysis, most CMV-associated TCR beta chains were found to appear HLA-restricted, with HLA associations seemingly driven largely by CMV exposure. In both the original and validation cohorts, the classifier was reported to diagnose cytomegalovirus status with high specificity and sensitivity. Roughly uniform sequencing depth across donors was assumed in presence/absence analyses, although this assumption may not hold. A later analysis reported that several top co-occurrence clusters appeared linked to parvovirus B19, influenza, CMV and Epstein-Barr virus. A later genetic analysis associated a missense DCLRE1C variant with V-gene and J-gene trimming of TCR beta chains, and an independent cohort replicated the association. Correlated functional status among segregating V segments might reflect linkage disequilibrium, but an unknown experimental factor could not be ruled out. Broadly in line with IMGT annotations, most TCR beta V segments showed up in productive rearrangements about 90% or about 30% of the time in an earlier analysis of several hundred of the donors. The study gave a list of 150 to 200 TCR beta chains associated with cytomegalovirus. A cluster of highly shared sequence variants was judged likely to be a technical artifact of the sequencing pipeline. Most TCR sequences were observed very rarely across donors, whereas some public TCRs were present in many individuals. In a later analysis, the rate of TCR association differed among HLA loci, with DRB1 alleles having the most associated TCRs and HLA-C alleles having the fewest. Because counts were too low, roughly 17 rarely observed V segments, including chromosome 9 orphons, were left out of the earlier analysis of several hundred of the donors. In this cohort, only TCR beta chains were sequenced, and detectable features were limited by the absence of alpha or paired-chain data. Compared with equally common non-associated chains, HLA-associated TCR beta chains in a later analysis were more clonally expanded and had lower generation probabilities. Compared with the 666-donor mean, donors in an Asian-associated ancestry cluster had fewer N-insertions in productive TCRs, according to a later genetic analysis. According to the authors, the approach could potentially be generalized to other disease states and immunological phenotypes. At a false discovery rate of 0.05, a later analysis linked around 15,000 TCR beta sequences to specific HLA alleles. A further reported finding was that TCR beta sequences accurately predicted the HLA-A and HLA-B alleles for most subjects in the first cohort.

The cohort consisted of some 730 healthy bone marrow donors. At the time of sampling, every cohort member was nominally healthy, though immune exposures that went unrecorded were likely present. The donor tested CMV seropositive, placing the donor among the roughly 300 seropositive members of the cohort. Every donor gave a peripheral blood sample, and the peripheral blood mononuclear cells from that sample were used for TCR beta sequencing. The Qiagen DNeasy Blood Extraction Kit was used to extract genomic DNA from the blood cell samples. The protocol used for the library was the immunoSEQ multiplex PCR assay. A mixture of 60 forward primers for TCR Vbeta segments and 13 reverse primers for TCR Jbeta segments was used in the multiplex PCR. The CDR3 region of rearranged TCR beta genes was amplified from genomic DNA with a multiplex PCR assay. Amplified TCR beta libraries were sequenced as 87-base-pair reads on the Illumina HiSeq System. The published analysis was carried out like this. In a later analysis, around 80 million unique TCR beta chains were counted across the 650 to 750 repertoires, and approximately 9.9 million of these chains were shared by at least two donors. Raw reads were error-corrected and collapsed into unique sequences with a nearest-neighbor algorithm that merged closely related sequences to remove PCR and sequencing errors. CDR3 sequences were aligned to IMGT reference sequences to assign V, D and J gene segments. For a sequence to be retained, at least a six-nucleotide match to both a V gene segment and a J gene segment was required. A rearrangement counted as productive if the CDR3 had no stop codons and remained in frame with V and J, and every other rearrangement counted as non-productive. CDR3 was defined by IMGT convention, running from the second conserved V-encoded cysteine to the conserved J-encoded phenylalanine. In an earlier analysis of some 550 of the donors, sequences lacking an unambiguous match to a single V gene segment were excluded. In an earlier analysis of some 590 of the donors, a V segment was called functional when productive rearrangements were above 56.7%, and segregating when the standard deviation between donors exceeded 5%. A statistical classification framework was developed to diagnose cytomegalovirus status using the catalog of TCR beta chain sequences. A later analysis assigned V and J genes by comparing TCR nucleotide sequences with IMGT/GENE-DB human TR gene sequences. A later analysis assigned CDR3 sequences and most-parsimonious VDJ recombination scenarios with the TCRdist pipeline. A later analysis defined each TCR beta chain by its CDR3 amino acid sequence plus V-gene family, and excluded reads lacking a unique V-gene family. As a way to deal with suspected cross-contamination and a sequencing artifact, a later analysis dropped under 600 nucleotide sequences that were highly shared and had low generation probability. A later analysis calculated a clonal expansion index for each public chain from normalized within-repertoire ranks of inferred template counts. A later analysis computed generation probabilities with a VDJ recombination model fitted to out-of-frame rearrangements, and checked the results against IGoR. In a later analysis, TCR-TCR, TCR-HLA and TCR-CMV co-occurrence was scored with hypergeometric tests, and a repertoire-size bias correction was applied to TCR pairs. To estimate false discovery rates, a later analysis permuted the HLA or CMV assignments 20 times. In a later analysis, co-occurring TCRs were grouped with DBSCAN, and TCRdist sequence similarity was added when clustering was performed within HLA-allele-positive subsets. Repertoires with fewer than 30,000 or more than 120,000 public chains were left out of co-occurrence clustering, as were several repertoires with anomalous nucleotide sharing. The table was pulled from immuneACCESS by TCRdb, which kept in-frame rearrangements only. Such tables lose some clones; where checked, under half of the loss comes from unresolved V genes, and the rest has no known cause. V and J calls and clone size are those listed in that table; D and trimming were worked out from the DNA. The sample includes 85,000 to 130,000 clones, with 75% observed a single time. Approximately 2.6% of the sample comes from the top ten.

Details on this clone: The clone's antigen remains unknown. No qualities accompany the bases; no much larger clone lies one base away.

The sequenced sample was PBMCs. The TCR was taken from a male donor in good health and CMV-seropositive.

The DNA sequence is given as TGTGCCAGCAGCTCGCAGGACAGGGTGACGAATCAGCCCCAGCATTTT. Translated, this is CASSSQDRVTNQPQHF. Rearrangement joined TRBV7-8 to TRBJ1-5; TRBD1 fits 8 bases in the junction. Unmatched junction bases come to 9, with V trimmed by 4 bases and J by 4 bases. According to the germline V gene, CDR1 reads SGHVS and CDR2 reads FQNEAQ. Reading from cysteine to phenylalanine, the CDR3 counts 16 amino acids. Only the CDR3 DNA stays, 48 bases, in frame from base 1.